The 17 T cell receptor beta chains below were found in one sample sequenced in a study of response to subunit inactivated influenza vaccine. From the RT-PCR reads, TCRdb called clonotypes with MiXCR, one entry per CDR3 protein. The sample lists over 750,000 distinct CDR3 sequences, around 20% occurring once. The material sequenced was PBMCs from blood, taken roughly 5 days after vaccination. The receptors come from a man over 45 who received an inactivated influenza vaccine.

This clonotype has a handful of counts. This chain uses TRBV11-2 with TRBJ2-7, with TRBD1 as a possible D gene (6 bases). The germline V gene has CDR1 SGHAT and CDR2 FQNNGV. The germline V and J ends were trimmed by 2 bases and 13 bases, with 27 bases remaining between them. This CDR3 contains 16 residues. The CDR3 loop reads CASSLTGIQQGAPRYF. The CDR3 coding sequence is TGTGCCAGCAGCTTAACAGGGATCCAACAGGGAGCCCCGCGATACTTC.

This clonotype occurred a few times. The rearrangement links TRBV7-2 to TRBJ2-3, with D perhaps TRBD2 (5 bases). The CDR3 consists of 15 residues. V was pared by 5 bases and J by 2 bases, with 14 bases between. In germline, CDR1 is SGHTA, CDR2 FQGNSA. The CDR3, as DNA: TGTGCCAGCAGCCCCAGGAGCGGCCCCACAGATACGCAGTATTTT. Translated: CASSPRSGPTDTQYF.

This clonotype was recorded a few times. The CDR3 here is CASSLPGLAPERVQETQYF. CDR3 sequence (DNA): TGTGCCAGCAGCTTGCCCGGACTAGCGCCAGAGCGAGTACAAGAGACCCAGTACTTC. This chain joins TRBV11-1 and TRBJ2-5; 9 nucleotides agree with TRBD2. This CDR3 is 19 amino acids long. Trimming cost V 3 bases and J 2 bases; bases outside gene matches: 16. CDR1 and CDR2 from the germline V gene are SGHAT and FQDESV (reference sequence). Supplemented by reference TRBV11-1 and TRBJ2-5, the full variable domain reads EAEVAQSPRYKITEKSQAVAFWCDPISGHATLYWYRQILGQGPELLVQFQDESVVDDSQLPKDRFSAERLKGVDSTLKIQPAELGDSAMYLCASSLPGLAPERVQETQYFGPGTRLLVL.

The gene calls are TRBV12-3 or TRBV12-4 and TRBJ1-2; D is undetermined. There are 14 residues in the CDR3. V lost 5 bases, J lost 4 bases, and 14 bases lay in between. The CDR3 sequence: CASSPRTEIYGYTF. CDR3 nucleotides: TGTGCCAGCAGTCCACGCACAGAAATCTATGGCTACACCTTC.

This clonotype was counted at least ten times. This chain joins TRBV5-1 and TRBJ2-7; 10 positions agree with TRBD1. CDR3 size: 16 residues. J was trimmed by 2 bases and V by 5 bases; bases with no gene match: 10. From germline, CDR1 is SGHRS and CDR2 YFSETQ. The CDR3 loop is CASSPTSGTGAYEQYF. CDR3 coding DNA: TGCGCCAGCAGTCCTACTTCCGGGACAGGGGCCTACGAGCAGTACTTC.

In nucleotides, the CDR3 is TGTGCCAGCAGAAGCGCGGGGTTCCAAGAGACCCAGTACTTC. This gives the protein CASRSAGFQETQYF. The gene calls are TRBV6-2 or TRBV6-3 and TRBJ2-5; tentatively, D is TRBD2 (6 bases). This CDR3 has 14 residues. Germline CDR1 is MNHEY and CDR2 is SVGEGT. Trimming removed 6 bases at V and 1 base at J, with 12 bases between.

There are many counts of this clonotype. The rearrangement links TRBV5-1 to TRBJ2-7; 9 bases line up with TRBD2. The CDR3 length is 15 residues. Trimming cost V 4 bases and J 0 bases; bases outside gene matches: 5. Germline V gene lookup returns CDR1 SGHRS and CDR2 YFSETQ. CDR3 coding DNA: TGCGCCAGCAGCATAACTAGCGGGCGCTCCTACGAGCAGTACTTC. Translating it yields CASSITSGRSYEQYF. Filled out from reference TRBV5-1 and TRBJ2-7, the complete variable domain reads KAGVTQTPRYLIKTRGQQVTLSCSPISGHRSVSWYQQTPGQGLQFLFEYFSETQRNKGNFPGRFSGRQFSNSRSEMNVSTLELGDSALYLCASSITSGRSYEQYFGPGTRLTVT.

Here the CDR3 reads CASSLGQVLDTQYF. The CDR3 coding sequence is TGTGCCAGCAGCCTCGGACAGGTTCTAGATACGCAGTATTTT. The rearrangement joins TRBV3-1 to TRBJ2-3; TRBD1 agrees at 7 bases. Per the germline V gene, CDR1 is LGHDT and CDR2 is YNNKEL (reference sequence). This CDR3 is 14 amino acids long. The V segment lost 4 bases and the J segment 5 bases; nucleotides outside the gene matches: 6.

Only a few counts were recorded for this clonotype. This chain links TRBV20-1 with TRBJ2-3; weak D call: TRBD2 (5 bases). CDR3 length: 15 residues. Trimming stripped 0 bases from V and 3 bases from J, with 13 bases between. Germline V CDR1 and CDR2: DFQATT, SNEGSKA (reference sequence). The CDR3 DNA reads as TGCAGTGCTAGAGATCAACTAGTAGTGACAGATACGCAGTATTTT. The encoded protein is CSARDQLVVTDTQYF.

The J gene is TRBJ2-3, the V gene TRBV5-1; D gene ambiguous. The CDR3 sequence is 14 residues long. Deletions cut 1 base from V and 2 bases from J, with 8 bases between. From germline, CDR1 is SGHRS and CDR2 YFSETQ. The CDR3: CASSLMAATDTQYF. DNA of the CDR3: TGCGCCAGCAGCTTGATGGCTGCCACAGATACGCAGTATTTT.

A few counts support this clonotype. V is TRBV11-2 and J is TRBJ2-1; D could derive from TRBD1 or TRBD2 (6 bases each). The CDR3 is 18 amino acids. Trimming took 5 bases from V and 0 from J, leaving 20 bases between them. Per the germline V gene, CDR1 is SGHAT and CDR2 is FQNNGV. The CDR3 here is CASSTAGQRSSSYNEQFF. The CDR3 DNA sequence: TGTGCCAGCAGCACCGCGGGACAACGTTCGAGCTCCTACAATGAGCAGTTCTTC.

Ten or more counts support this clonotype. The chain recombines TRBV29-1 with TRBJ2-1, with TRBD2 identical over 11 bases. The V gene's germline CDR1 is SQVTM and CDR2 ANQGSEA. Germline trimming cut 3 bases from V and 7 bases from J; bases unmatched to any gene: 8. The CDR3 extends over 15 amino acids. CDR3 amino acids: CSVDLTSGKVNEQFF. CDR3 nucleotides: TGCAGCGTTGACCTGACTAGCGGGAAGGTTAATGAGCAGTTCTTC.

This clonotype appeared a few times. J is TRBJ2-5 and V is TRBV7-2, with D unclear. The CDR3 consists of 12 residues. Trimming left V 4 bases short and J 5 bases short, with 8 bases between. CDR1 SGHTA and CDR2 FQGNSA come from the germline V gene. The CDR3 reads CASSSDWETQYF. The CDR3 nucleotides read TGTGCCAGCAGCTCCGATTGGGAGACCCAGTACTTC.

The chain uses TRBV2 and TRBJ2-7; D is uncertain. CDR3 length: 13 amino acids. Trimming removed 8 bases from V and 7 bases from J, with 18 bases in between. CDR1 is SNHLY and CDR2 is FYNNEI in the germline V gene. Here the CDR3 reads CASRISPLVEQYF. The DNA of the CDR3 is TGTGCCAGCCGGATCTCGCCCCTGGTGGAGCAGTACTTC. The full variable domain, rest sourced from reference TRBV2 and TRBJ2-7, is EPEVTQTPSHQVTQMGQEVILRCVPISNHLYFYWYRQILGQKVEFLVSFYNNEISEKSEIFDDQFSVERPDGSNFTLKIRSTKLEDSAMYFCASRISPLVEQYFGPGTRLTVT.

The CDR3, as DNA: TGTGCCAGCAGCAGACGGACAGGGGGCGGAAGCAATCAGCCCCAGCATTTT. This encodes CASSRRTGGGSNQPQHF. V is TRBV21-1 and J is TRBJ1-5; the table's D call, TRBD1, was not checked against the DNA. TRBV21-1 is a known pseudogene. CDR3 length: 17 residues.

The chain carries TRBV3-1 and TRBJ2-3; maybe TRBD2 (7 bases). V dropped 0 bases and J dropped 8 bases, with 15 bases sitting between them. There are 15 residues in the CDR3. The germline V gene encodes CDR1 LGHDT and CDR2 YNNKEL (reference sequence). CDR3 sequence: CASSQDLLGGATQYF. The CDR3 coding sequence is TGTGCCAGCAGCCAAGATTTACTAGGGGGGGCTACGCAGTATTTT.

This clonotype turned up a few times. The rearrangement joins TRBV20-1 to TRBJ2-2; D possibly corresponds to TRBD2 (6 bases). Looked up from germline, CDR1 is DFQATT and CDR2 is SNEGSKA (reference sequence). CDR3 length: 13 amino acids. V lost 3 bases, J lost 4 bases, and 9 bases lay in between. The CDR3 here is CSASAGSTGELFF. The CDR3 region has the DNA TGCAGTGCTAGTGCGGGAAGCACCGGGGAGCTGTTTTTT.